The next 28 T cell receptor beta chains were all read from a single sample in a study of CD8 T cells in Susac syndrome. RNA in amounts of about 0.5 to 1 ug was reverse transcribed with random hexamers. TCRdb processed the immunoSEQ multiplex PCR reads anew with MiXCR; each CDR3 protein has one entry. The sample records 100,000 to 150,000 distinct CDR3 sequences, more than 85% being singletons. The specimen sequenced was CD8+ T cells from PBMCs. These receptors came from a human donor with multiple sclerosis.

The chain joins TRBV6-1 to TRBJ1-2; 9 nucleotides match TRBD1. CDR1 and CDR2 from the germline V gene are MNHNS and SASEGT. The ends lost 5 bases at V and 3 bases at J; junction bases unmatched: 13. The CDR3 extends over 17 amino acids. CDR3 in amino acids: CASSPPGQGWEDYGYTF. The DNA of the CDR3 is TGTGCCAGCAGTCCACCGGGACAGGGATGGGAGGACTATGGCTACACCTTC.

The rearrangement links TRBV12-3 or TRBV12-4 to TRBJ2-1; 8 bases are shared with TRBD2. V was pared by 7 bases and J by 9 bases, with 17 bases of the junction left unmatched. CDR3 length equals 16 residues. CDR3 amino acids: CASILQAGGAVGEQFF. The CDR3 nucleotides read TGTGCCAGCATCCTTCAGGCCGGGGGGGCCGTCGGTGAGCAGTTCTTC.

The CDR3 sequence is CASSLVRANSYNEQFF. The CDR3 bases are TGTGCCAGCAGCTTAGTTCGTGCTAACTCCTACAATGAGCAGTTCTTC. The chain joins TRBV7-9 to TRBJ2-1, with D uncertain. With 1 base removed from V and 0 bases from J, the gap between germline ends came to 10 bases. This CDR3 is 16 amino acids long. CDR1 is SEHNR and CDR2 is FQNEAQ in the germline V gene (reference sequence).

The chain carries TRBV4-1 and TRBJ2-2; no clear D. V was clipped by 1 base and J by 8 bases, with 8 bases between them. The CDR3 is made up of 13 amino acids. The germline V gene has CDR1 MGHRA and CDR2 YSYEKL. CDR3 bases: TGCGCCAGCAGCCAAGGGTTGCAGGGGGAGCTGTTTTTT. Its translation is CASSQGLQGELFF.

The CDR3 is CASSPTTSPTDTQYF. CDR3 DNA sequence: TGTGCCAGCAGCCCTACCACTAGCCCGACAGATACGCAGTATTTT. The rearrangement links TRBV5-4 to TRBJ2-3; possibly TRBD2 for D (6 bases). CDR1 is SGHNT, CDR2 YYREEE, per germline (reference sequence). Trimming cost V 4 bases and J 3 bases, with 15 bases left between them. The CDR3 is 15 residues long.

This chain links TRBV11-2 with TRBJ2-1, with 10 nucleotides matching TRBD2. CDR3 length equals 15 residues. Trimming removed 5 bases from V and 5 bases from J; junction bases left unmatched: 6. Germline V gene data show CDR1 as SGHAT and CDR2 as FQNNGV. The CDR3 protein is CASSVLAGVNNEQFF. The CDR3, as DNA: TGTGCCAGCAGCGTTCTAGCGGGAGTCAACAATGAGCAGTTCTTC.

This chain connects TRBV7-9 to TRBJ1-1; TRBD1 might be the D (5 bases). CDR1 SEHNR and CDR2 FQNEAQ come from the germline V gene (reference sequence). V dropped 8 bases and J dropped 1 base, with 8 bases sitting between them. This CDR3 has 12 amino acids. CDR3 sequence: CASSGGNTEAFF. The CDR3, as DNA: TGTGCCAGCTCGGGGGGGAACACTGAAGCTTTCTTT.

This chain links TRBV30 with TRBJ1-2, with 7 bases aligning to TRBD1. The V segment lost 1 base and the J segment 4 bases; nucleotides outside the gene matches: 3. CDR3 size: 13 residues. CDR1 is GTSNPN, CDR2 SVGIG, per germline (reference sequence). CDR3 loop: CAWSGGGAYGYTF. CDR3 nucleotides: TGTGCCTGGAGTGGAGGGGGCGCCTATGGCTACACCTTC.

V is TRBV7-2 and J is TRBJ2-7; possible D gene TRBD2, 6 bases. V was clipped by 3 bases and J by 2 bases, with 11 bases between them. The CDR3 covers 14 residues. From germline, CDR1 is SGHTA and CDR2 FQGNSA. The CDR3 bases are TGTGCCAGCAGCTTCGGGCTAGCGCCCTACGAGCAGTACTTC. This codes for CASSFGLAPYEQYF.

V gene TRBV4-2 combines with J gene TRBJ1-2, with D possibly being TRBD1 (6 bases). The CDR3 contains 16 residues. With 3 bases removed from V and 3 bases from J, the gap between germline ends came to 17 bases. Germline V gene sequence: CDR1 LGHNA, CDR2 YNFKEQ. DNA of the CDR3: TGTGCCAGCAGCCACAACGACGGGGGCGAATACTATGGCTACACCTTC. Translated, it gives CASSHNDGGEYYGYTF.

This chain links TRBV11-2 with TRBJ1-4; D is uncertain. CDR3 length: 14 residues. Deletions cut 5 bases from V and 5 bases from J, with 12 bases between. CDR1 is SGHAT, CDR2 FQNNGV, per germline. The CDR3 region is CASSQQGPNEKLFF. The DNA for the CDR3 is TGTGCCAGCAGCCAACAAGGACCGAATGAAAAACTGTTTTTT. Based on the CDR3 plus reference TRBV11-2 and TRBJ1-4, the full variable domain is EAGVAQSPRYKIIEKRQSVAFWCNPISGHATLYWYQQILGQGPKLLIQFQNNGVVDDSQLPKDRFSAERLKGVDSTLKIQPAKLEDSAVYLCASSQQGPNEKLFFGSGTQLSVL.

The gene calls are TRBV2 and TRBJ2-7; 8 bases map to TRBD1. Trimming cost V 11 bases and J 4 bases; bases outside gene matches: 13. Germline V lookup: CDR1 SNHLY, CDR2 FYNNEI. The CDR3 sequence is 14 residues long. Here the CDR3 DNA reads TGTGCCCACGCCCTCGACAGGGGAGAATACGAGCAGTACTTC. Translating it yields CAHALDRGEYEQYF.

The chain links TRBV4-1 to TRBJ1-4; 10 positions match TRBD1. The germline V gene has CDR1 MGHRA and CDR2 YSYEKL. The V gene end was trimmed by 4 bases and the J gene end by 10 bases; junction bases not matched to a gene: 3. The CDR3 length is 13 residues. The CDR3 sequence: CASSPRDRGKLFF. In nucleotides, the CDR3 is TGCGCCAGCAGCCCCAGGGACAGGGGAAAACTGTTTTTT.

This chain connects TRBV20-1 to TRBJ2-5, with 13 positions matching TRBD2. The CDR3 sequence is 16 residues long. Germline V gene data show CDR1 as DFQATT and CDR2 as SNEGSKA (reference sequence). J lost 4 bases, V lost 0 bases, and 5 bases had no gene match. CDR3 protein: CSAREGLAGTPETQYF. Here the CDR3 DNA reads TGCAGTGCTAGAGAGGGACTAGCGGGAACACCAGAGACCCAGTACTTC.

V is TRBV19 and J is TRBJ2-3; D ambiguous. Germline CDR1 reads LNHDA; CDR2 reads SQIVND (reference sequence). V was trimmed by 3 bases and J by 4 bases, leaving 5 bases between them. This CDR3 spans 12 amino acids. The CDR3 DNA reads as TGTGCCAGTAGTATCCTAGCAGATACGCAGTATTTT. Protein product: CASSILADTQYF.

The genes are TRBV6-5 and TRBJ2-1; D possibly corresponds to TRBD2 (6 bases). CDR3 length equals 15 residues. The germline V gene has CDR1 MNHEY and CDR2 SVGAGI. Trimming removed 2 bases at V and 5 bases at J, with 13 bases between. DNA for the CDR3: TGTGCCAGCAGTTACACAAACGGGGGTCACAATGAGCAGTTCTTC. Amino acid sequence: CASSYTNGGHNEQFF.

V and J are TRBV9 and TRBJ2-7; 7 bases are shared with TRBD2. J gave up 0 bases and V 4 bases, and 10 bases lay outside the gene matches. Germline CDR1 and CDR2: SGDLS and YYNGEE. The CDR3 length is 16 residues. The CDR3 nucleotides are TGTGCCAGCAGCCCTTGGACTAGTCCTCTCTCCTACGAGCAGTACTTC. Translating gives CASSPWTSPLSYEQYF.

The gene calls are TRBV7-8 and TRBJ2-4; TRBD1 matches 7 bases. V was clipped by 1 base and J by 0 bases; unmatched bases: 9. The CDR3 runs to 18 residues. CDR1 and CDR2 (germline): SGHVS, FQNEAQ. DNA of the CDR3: TGTGCCAGCAGCTTAGTAGAGGGGACAGTCCAAGCCAAAAACATTCAGTACTTC. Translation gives CASSLVEGTVQAKNIQYF.

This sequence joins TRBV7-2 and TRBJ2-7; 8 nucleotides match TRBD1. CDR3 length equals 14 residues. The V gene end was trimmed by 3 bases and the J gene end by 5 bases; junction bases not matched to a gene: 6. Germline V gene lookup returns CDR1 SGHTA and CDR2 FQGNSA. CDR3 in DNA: TGTGCCAGCAGCTTTAAAAGGACAGGGAACGAGCAGTACTTC. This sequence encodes CASSFKRTGNEQYF.

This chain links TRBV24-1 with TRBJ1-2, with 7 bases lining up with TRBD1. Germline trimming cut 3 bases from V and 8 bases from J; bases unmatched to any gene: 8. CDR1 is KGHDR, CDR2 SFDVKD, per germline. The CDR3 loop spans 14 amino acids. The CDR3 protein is CATSDADRVEGYTF. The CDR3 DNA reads TGTGCCACCAGTGATGCTGACAGGGTGGAAGGCTACACCTTC.

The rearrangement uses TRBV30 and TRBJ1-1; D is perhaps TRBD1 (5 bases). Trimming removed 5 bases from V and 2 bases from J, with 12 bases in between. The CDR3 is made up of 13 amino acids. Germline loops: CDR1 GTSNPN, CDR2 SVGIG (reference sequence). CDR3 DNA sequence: TGTGCCTGGGGCCTCGGGGGAAACACTGAAGCTTTCTTT. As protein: CAWGLGGNTEAFF. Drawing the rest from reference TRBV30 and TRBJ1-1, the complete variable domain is SQTIHQWPATLVQPVGSPLSLECTVEGTSNPNLYWYRQAAGRGLQLLFYSVGIGQISSEVPQNLSASRPQDRQFILSSKKLLLSDSGFYLCAWGLGGNTEAFFGQGTRLTVV.

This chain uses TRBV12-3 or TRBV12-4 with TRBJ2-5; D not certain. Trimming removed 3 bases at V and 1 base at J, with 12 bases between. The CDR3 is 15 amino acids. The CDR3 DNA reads TGTGCCAGCAGTTTTCGGCCGGCCATCCAAGAGACCCAGTACTTC. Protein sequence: CASSFRPAIQETQYF.

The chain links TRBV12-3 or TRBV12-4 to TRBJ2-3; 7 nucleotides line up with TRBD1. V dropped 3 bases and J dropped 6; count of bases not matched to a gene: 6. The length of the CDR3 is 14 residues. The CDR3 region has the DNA TGTGCCAGCAGTTTTGACCGCAGGGGGGATACGCAGTATTTT. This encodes CASSFDRRGDTQYF.

CDR3 nucleotide sequence: TGTGCCACCAGAGGAACCGGGGAACAGAACACTGAAGCTTTCTTT. Translated, it gives CATRGTGEQNTEAFF. V gene TRBV24-1 combines with J gene TRBJ1-1; D not resolved. Germline V gene lookup returns CDR1 KGHDR and CDR2 SFDVKD. The CDR3 is made up of 15 amino acids. With 7 bases removed from V and 1 base from J, the gap between germline ends came to 15 bases.

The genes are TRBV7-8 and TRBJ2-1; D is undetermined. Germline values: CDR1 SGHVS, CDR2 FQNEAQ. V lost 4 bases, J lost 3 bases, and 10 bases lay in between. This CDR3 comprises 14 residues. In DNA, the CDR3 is TGTGCCAGCAGCTCAAAGTCCCACTACAATGAGCAGTTCTTC. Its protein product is CASSSKSHYNEQFF.

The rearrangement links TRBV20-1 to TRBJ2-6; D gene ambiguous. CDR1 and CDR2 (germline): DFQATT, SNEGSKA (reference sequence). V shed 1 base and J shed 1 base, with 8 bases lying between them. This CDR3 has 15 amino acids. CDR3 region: CSARGRMSGANVLTF. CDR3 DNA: TGCAGTGCTAGAGGCCGGATGTCTGGGGCCAACGTCCTGACTTTC.

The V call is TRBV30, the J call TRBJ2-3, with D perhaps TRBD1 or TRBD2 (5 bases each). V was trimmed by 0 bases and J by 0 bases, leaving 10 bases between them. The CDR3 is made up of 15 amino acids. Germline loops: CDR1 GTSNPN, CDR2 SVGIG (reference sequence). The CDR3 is CAWSVGTTSTDTQYF. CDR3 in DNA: TGTGCCTGGAGTGTAGGGACCACTAGCACAGATACGCAGTATTTT.

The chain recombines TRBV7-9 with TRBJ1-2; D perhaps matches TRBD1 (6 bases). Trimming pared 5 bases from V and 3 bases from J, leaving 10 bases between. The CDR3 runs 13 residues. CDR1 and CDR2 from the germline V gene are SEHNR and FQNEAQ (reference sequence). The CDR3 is CASSKRQDYGYTF. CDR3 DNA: TGTGCCAGCAGCAAGCGACAGGACTATGGCTACACCTTC.